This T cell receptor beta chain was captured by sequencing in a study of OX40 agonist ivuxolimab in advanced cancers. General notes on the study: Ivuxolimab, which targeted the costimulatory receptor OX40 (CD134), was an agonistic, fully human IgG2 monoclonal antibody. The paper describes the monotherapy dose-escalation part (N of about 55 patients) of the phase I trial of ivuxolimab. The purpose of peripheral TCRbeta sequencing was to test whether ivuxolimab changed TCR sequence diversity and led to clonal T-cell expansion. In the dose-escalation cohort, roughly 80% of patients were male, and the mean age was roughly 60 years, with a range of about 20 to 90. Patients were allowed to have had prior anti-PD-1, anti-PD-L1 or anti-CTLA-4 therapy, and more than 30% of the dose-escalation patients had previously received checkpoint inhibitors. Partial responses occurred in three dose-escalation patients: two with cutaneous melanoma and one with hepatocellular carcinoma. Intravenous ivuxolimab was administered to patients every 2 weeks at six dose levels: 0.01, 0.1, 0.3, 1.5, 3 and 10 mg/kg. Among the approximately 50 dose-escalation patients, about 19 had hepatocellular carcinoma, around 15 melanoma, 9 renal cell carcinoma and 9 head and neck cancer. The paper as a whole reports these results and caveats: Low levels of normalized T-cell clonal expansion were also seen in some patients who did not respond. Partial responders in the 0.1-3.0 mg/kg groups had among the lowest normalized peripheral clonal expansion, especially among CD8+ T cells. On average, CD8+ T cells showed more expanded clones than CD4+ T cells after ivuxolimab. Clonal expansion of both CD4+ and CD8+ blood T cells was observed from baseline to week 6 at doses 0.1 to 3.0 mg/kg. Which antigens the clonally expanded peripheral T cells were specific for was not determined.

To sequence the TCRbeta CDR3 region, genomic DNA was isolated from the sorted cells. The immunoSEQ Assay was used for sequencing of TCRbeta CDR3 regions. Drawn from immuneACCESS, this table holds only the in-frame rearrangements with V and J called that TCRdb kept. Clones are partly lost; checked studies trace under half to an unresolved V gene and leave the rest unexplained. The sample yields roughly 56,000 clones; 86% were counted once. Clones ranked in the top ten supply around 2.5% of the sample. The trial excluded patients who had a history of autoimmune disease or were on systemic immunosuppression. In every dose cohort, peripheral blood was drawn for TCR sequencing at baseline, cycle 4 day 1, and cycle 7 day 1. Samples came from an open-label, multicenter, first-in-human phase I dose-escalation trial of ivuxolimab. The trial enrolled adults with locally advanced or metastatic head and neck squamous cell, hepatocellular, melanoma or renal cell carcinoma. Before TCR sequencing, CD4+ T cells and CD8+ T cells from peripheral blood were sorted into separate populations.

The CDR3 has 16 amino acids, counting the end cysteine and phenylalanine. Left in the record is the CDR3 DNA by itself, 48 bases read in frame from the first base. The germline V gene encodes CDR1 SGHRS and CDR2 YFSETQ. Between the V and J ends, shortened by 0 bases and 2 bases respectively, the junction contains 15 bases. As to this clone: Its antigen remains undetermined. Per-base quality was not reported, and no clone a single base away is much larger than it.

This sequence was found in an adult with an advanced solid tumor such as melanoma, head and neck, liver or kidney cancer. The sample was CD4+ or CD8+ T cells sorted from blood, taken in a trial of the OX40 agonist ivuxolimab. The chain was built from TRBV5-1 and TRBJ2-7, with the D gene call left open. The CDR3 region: CASSLEGYNLAYEQYF. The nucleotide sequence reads TGCGCCAGCAGCTTGGAGGGTTACAACCTGGCCTACGAGCAGTACTTC.